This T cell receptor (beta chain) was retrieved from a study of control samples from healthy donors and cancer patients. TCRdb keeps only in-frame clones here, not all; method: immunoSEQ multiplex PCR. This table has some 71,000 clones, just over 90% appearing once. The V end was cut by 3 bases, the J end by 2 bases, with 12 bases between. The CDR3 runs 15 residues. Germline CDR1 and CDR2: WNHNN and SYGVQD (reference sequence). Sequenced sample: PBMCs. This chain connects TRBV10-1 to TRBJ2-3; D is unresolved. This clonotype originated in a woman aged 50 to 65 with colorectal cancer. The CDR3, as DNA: TGCGCCAGCAGTGAAGGTTGGCGCTCCACAGATACGCAGTATTTT. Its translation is CASSEGWRSTDTQYF.